The 30 T cell receptor beta chains presented below share a single source sample, sequenced in a study of OX40 agonist ivuxolimab in advanced cancers. Profiling relied on immunoSEQ multiplex PCR, and the TCRdb table lists in-frame clones only, not all of them. The repertoire includes approximately 88,000 clones, about 88% of them detected once, and 0.6% to 0.85% sits in the top ten. Source: CD4+ or CD8+ T cells sorted from blood, taken in a trial of the OX40 agonist ivuxolimab. The origin of the receptors is an adult with an advanced solid tumor such as melanoma, head and neck, liver or kidney cancer.

V is TRBV10-3 and J is TRBJ1-1; a weak D match, TRBD1 (6 bases). The CDR3 consists of 13 residues. The germline V gene has CDR1 ENHRY and CDR2 SYGVKD. V was clipped by 10 bases and J by 1 base, with 13 bases between them. The CDR3 DNA is TGTGCCACAGGACAGCATACGAACACTGAAGCTTTCTTT. This codes for CATGQHTNTEAFF.

The table lists this clone with a count of one. CDR3 bases: TGTGCCAGTACCGCGAACGACAGGTCAAGGCCCCGAGGGCATGAGCAGTTCTTC. It encodes CASTANDRSRPRGHEQFF. This rearrangement joins TRBV19 to TRBJ2-1; possibly TRBD1 for D (6 bases). Looked up from germline, CDR1 is LNHDA and CDR2 is SQIVND (reference sequence). Deletions cut 7 bases from V and 8 bases from J, with 30 bases between. The CDR3 spans 18 residues.

The V call is TRBV4-1, the J call TRBJ1-3; a possible D gene is TRBD1 (6 bases). The germline V gene encodes CDR1 MGHRA and CDR2 YSYEKL. The CDR3 extends over 17 amino acids. Trimming shortened V by 4 bases and J by 0 bases, and 16 bases separated the two germline ends. The CDR3 DNA follows: TGCGCCAGCAGCCTCTCTGGGGGCTCGCGCTCTGGAAACACCATATATTTT. Translated, it gives CASSLSGGSRSGNTIYF.

The genes are TRBV10-3 and TRBJ2-3; TRBD1 matches at 7 bases. CDR1 and CDR2 (germline): ENHRY, SYGVKD. There are 14 residues in the CDR3. J gave up 0 bases and V 8 bases, and 5 bases lay outside the gene matches. CDR3 in amino acids: CAIGQAESTDTQYF. CDR3 DNA: TGTGCCATCGGACAGGCAGAAAGCACAGATACGCAGTATTTT.

The V and J genes are TRBV10-3 and TRBJ2-7; 8 positions match TRBD1. Unmatched junction bases numbered 8, after V lost 2 bases and J lost 5 bases. The germline V gene has CDR1 ENHRY and CDR2 SYGVKD. The CDR3 runs to 15 residues. CDR3 in amino acids: CAISEGQGAKDEQYF. For the CDR3, the DNA is TGTGCCATCAGTGAGGGGCAGGGGGCCAAAGACGAGCAGTACTTC.

V is TRBV4-1 and J is TRBJ1-3; D perhaps matches TRBD1 (5 bases). CDR3 length: 16 residues. Germline V gene lookup returns CDR1 MGHRA and CDR2 YSYEKL. The germline V and J ends were trimmed by 4 bases and 0 bases, with 13 bases remaining between them. CDR3 in DNA: TGCGCCAGCAGCCCCAGCGGGACTACCTCTGGAAACACCATATATTTT. The encoded protein is CASSPSGTTSGNTIYF.

The rearrangement links TRBV10-1 to TRBJ1-6; no clear D. Looked up from germline, CDR1 is WNHNN and CDR2 is SYGVQD (reference sequence). Trimming cost V 4 bases and J 7 bases, with 8 bases left between them. This CDR3 is built from 13 residues. CDR3 sequence: CASSVDWNSPLHF. As DNA, the CDR3 is TGCGCCAGCAGTGTGGACTGGAATTCACCCCTCCACTTT.

The rearrangement links TRBV30 to TRBJ1-3; TRBD1 aligns across 7 bases. Germline assignment: CDR1 GTSNPN and CDR2 SVGIG (reference sequence). The CDR3 has 14 amino acids. With V trimmed by 3 bases and J by 2 bases, 4 bases remained unmatched. The CDR3 DNA reads as TGTGCCTGGAGAGTCGACAGGGCTGGAAACACCATATATTTT. This gives the protein CAWRVDRAGNTIYF.

V usage is TRBV10-3 and J usage is TRBJ1-1, with TRBD1 matching 7 bases. Germline loops: CDR1 ENHRY, CDR2 SYGVKD. The CDR3 contains 13 residues. V gave up 9 bases and J gave up 0 bases; unmatched junction bases: 4. The CDR3 loop reads CAINRGLNTEAFF. The CDR3 coding sequence is TGTGCCATAAACAGGGGCCTGAACACTGAAGCTTTCTTT.

The J gene is TRBJ2-6, the V gene TRBV27; the D is unclear. V was trimmed by 2 bases and J by 0 bases, leaving 11 bases between them. CDR3 length: 17 amino acids. From germline, CDR1 is MNHEY and CDR2 SMNVEV (reference sequence). In nucleotides, the CDR3 is TGTGCCAGCAGTTTAAAGTACAGAACCTCTGGGGCCAACGTCCTGACTTTC. Its protein is CASSLKYRTSGANVLTF.

The chain recombines TRBV6-5 with TRBJ1-1; 10 bases agree with TRBD1. CDR1 and CDR2 from the germline V gene are MNHEY and SVGAGI. The CDR3 sequence is 13 residues long. Trimming at V came to 6 bases and at J to 11 bases, leaving 9 bases not matched to a gene. The CDR3 region has the DNA TGTGCCAGCAGAAGACAGGGGGCTTATTTTGCTTTCTTT. As protein: CASRRQGAYFAFF.

The chain has TRBV6-1 and TRBJ1-1; tentative D call: TRBD1 (5 bases). V lost 6 bases and J 2 bases, leaving 10 bases between the germline ends. The CDR3 covers 13 residues. Germline V CDR1 and CDR2: MNHNS, SASEGT. This CDR3 reads CASRGGSNTEAFF. The CDR3 DNA sequence: TGTGCCAGCAGGGGGGGATCTAACACTGAAGCTTTCTTT.

The chain couples TRBV14 to TRBJ2-7; TRBD2 might be the D (6 bases). The CDR3 runs to 14 residues. Germline CDR1 and CDR2: SGHDN and FVKESK. Trimming stripped 4 bases from V and 3 bases from J, with 13 bases between. The CDR3 protein is CASSPGVLHYEQYF. CDR3 coding DNA: TGTGCCAGCAGCCCGGGGGTCCTACACTACGAGCAGTACTTC.

This chain links TRBV11-2 with TRBJ2-1, with 8 bases matching TRBD1. Germline V gene lookup returns CDR1 SGHAT and CDR2 FQNNGV. The CDR3 has 17 residues. V dropped 3 bases and J dropped 0; count of bases not matched to a gene: 7. The CDR3: CASSFYQGAGSYNEQFF. The CDR3 DNA reads TGTGCCAGCAGCTTTTATCAGGGGGCGGGCTCCTACAATGAGCAGTTCTTC.

This chain joins TRBV27 and TRBJ1-2; no clear D. Between the trimmed V and J ends, which lost 9 bases and 4 bases, there was a span of 9 bases. The CDR3 is 11 amino acids. Germline V CDR1 and CDR2: MNHEY, SMNVEV (reference sequence). In DNA, the CDR3 is TGTGCCAGTGACTCTGTCTATGGCTACACCTTC. Its translation is CASDSVYGYTF.

The V gene is TRBV27, the J gene TRBJ1-6; D unresolved. The germline CDR1 and CDR2 sequences are MNHEY and SMNVEV (reference sequence). The CDR3 is made up of 14 amino acids. Trimming shortened V by 6 bases and J by 3 bases, and 9 bases separated the two germline ends. Written as DNA, the CDR3 is TGTGCCAGCAGCACCAAGAACTATAATTCACCCCTCCACTTT. Encoded protein: CASSTKNYNSPLHF.

The J gene is TRBJ1-5, the V gene TRBV15; D remains ambiguous. The CDR3 has 12 amino acids. Germline lookup yields CDR1 LNHNV and CDR2 YYDKDF (reference sequence). V was clipped by 0 bases and J by 5 bases, with 2 bases between them. The CDR3 is CATSRDHQPQHF. The CDR3 DNA follows: TGTGCCACCAGCAGAGATCATCAGCCCCAGCATTTT.

A single count supports this clone. The gene calls are TRBV19 and TRBJ1-4, with 7 bases matching TRBD1. Germline values: CDR1 LNHDA, CDR2 SQIVND (reference sequence). This CDR3 is built from 16 residues. V trimming: 1 base; J trimming: 5 bases; junction bases outside the gene matches: 7. The CDR3 loop is CASSIAGGRANEKLFF. CDR3 DNA sequence: TGTGCCAGTAGTATAGCAGGGGGGCGCGCGAATGAAAAACTGTTTTTT.

The V call is TRBV2, the J call TRBJ1-1; no reliable D call. From germline, CDR1 is SNHLY and CDR2 FYNNEI. The length of the CDR3 is 14 residues. The V end was cut by 4 bases, the J end by 1 base, with 10 bases between. The CDR3 nucleotides are TGTGCCAGCAGTGCAAGGGTCGAGAACACTGAAGCTTTCTTT. Protein product: CASSARVENTEAFF.

The V call is TRBV28, the J call TRBJ1-5; TRBD1 aligns across 8 bases. The CDR3 loop spans 14 amino acids. CDR1 MDHEN and CDR2 SYDVKM come from the germline V gene. J lost 5 bases, V lost 5 bases, and 5 bases had no gene match. CDR3 nucleotide sequence: TGTGCCAGCAGTGAGGGCAGGGGGCATCAGCCCCAGCATTTT. Residues: CASSEGRGHQPQHF. Together with reference TRBV28 and TRBJ1-5, the CDR3 gives the full variable domain: DVKVTQSSRYLVKRTGEKVFLECVQDMDHENMFWYRQDPGLGLRLIYFSYDVKMKEKGDIPEGYSVSREKKERFSLILESASTNQTSMYLCASSEGRGHQPQHFGDGTRLSIL.

This chain joins TRBV15 and TRBJ2-2; the D gene is possibly TRBD2 (5 bases). CDR1 is LNHNV, CDR2 YYDKDF, per germline (reference sequence). The CDR3 consists of 14 residues. V lost 1 base and J 4 bases, leaving 7 bases between the germline ends. DNA for the CDR3: TGTGCCACCAGCAGAGGGGCGGGCACCGGGGAGCTGTTTTTT. Translation: CATSRGAGTGELFF.

On this clone itself: A junction end diverges from the germline sequence, so it may reflect a read error. The chain couples TRBV7-9 to TRBJ1-2; D ambiguous. CDR3 length: 13 residues. Germline assignment: CDR1 SEHNR and CDR2 FQNEAQ (reference sequence). CDR3 sequence reads: CASSWSGQKGYTF. The DNA for the CDR3 is TGTGCCAGTAGCTGGTCCGGGCAAAAAGGCTACACCTTC.

As DNA, the CDR3 is TGTGCCAGCAGCGGCTACTCTGGGTACTCTGGAAACACCATATATTTT. Its protein product is CASSGYSGYSGNTIYF. The chain carries TRBV9 and TRBJ1-3, with D hard to call. Per the germline V gene, CDR1 is SGDLS and CDR2 is YYNGEE. The ends were cut back, 3 bases at V and 0 bases at J, with 13 bases in the middle. This CDR3 has 16 residues.

This clone appeared once. Other DNA variants within this sample encode the same CDR3. This chain uses TRBV29-1 with TRBJ2-2; D uncertain. The CDR3 consists of 15 residues. Trimming removed 6 bases at V and 1 base at J, with 15 bases between. The germline V gene encodes CDR1 SQVTM and CDR2 ANQGSEA. Here the CDR3 reads CSVAGQTLNTGELFF. CDR3 nucleotides: TGCAGCGTGGCCGGGCAGACCTTGAACACCGGGGAGCTGTTTTTT.

The chain employs TRBV6-1 and TRBJ2-4, with 10 bases lining up with TRBD2. Per germline, CDR1 MNHNS and CDR2 SASEGT. This CDR3 is 20 amino acids long. The V and J ends lost 1 base and 0 bases, in that order; junction bases with no gene match: 12. The CDR3 DNA sequence: TGTGCCAGCAGTGAAGGGCTAGTCGGGACTAGCGAGCTAGCCAAAAACATTCAGTACTTC. Its translation is CASSEGLVGTSELAKNIQYF.

CDR3 nucleotides: TGTGCCAGCAGCTTAGATCAGGGACAGCCCCAGCATTTT. This codes for CASSLDQGQPQHF. The chain has TRBV7-6 and TRBJ1-5; weak D call: TRBD1 (5 bases). From germline, CDR1 is SGHVS and CDR2 FNYEAQ. The CDR3 is 13 residues long. V was pared by 1 base and J by 7 bases, with 8 bases between.

The rearrangement joins TRBV4-3 to TRBJ2-7; D remains ambiguous. Germline CDR1 is LGHNA and CDR2 is YSLEER. This CDR3 is built from 13 residues. V gave up 0 bases and J gave up 5 bases, with 8 bases separating them. The CDR3 nucleotides read TGCGCCAGCAGCCAAGATCGACCCGACGAGCAGTACTTC. Translated, it gives CASSQDRPDEQYF.

V is TRBV5-4 and J is TRBJ1-1; 7 bases map to TRBD1. The CDR3 extends over 15 amino acids. With 0 bases clipped from V and 3 bases from J, the junction kept 5 bases outside the gene matches. From germline, CDR1 is SGHNT and CDR2 YYREEE (reference sequence). CDR3 region: CASSLEGGLDTEAFF. Written as DNA, the CDR3 is TGTGCCAGCAGCTTGGAAGGGGGCCTGGACACTGAAGCTTTCTTT.

The V gene is TRBV15, the J gene TRBJ1-5; D gene unclear. V lost 8 bases, J lost 8 bases, and 7 bases lay in between. Germline V gives CDR1 LNHNV, CDR2 YYDKDF (reference sequence). The CDR3 is 10 residues long. The CDR3 reads CATRNKPQHF. CDR3 bases: TGTGCCACCCGTAATAAGCCCCAGCATTTT.

This chain joins TRBV4-3 and TRBJ1-3; D gene unclear. Trimming removed 0 bases at V and 9 bases at J, with 12 bases between. CDR3 size: 14 residues. Germline V gene data show CDR1 as LGHNA and CDR2 as YSLEER. CDR3: CASSQDGGDGTIYF. DNA for the CDR3: TGCGCCAGCAGCCAAGATGGCGGGGATGGCACCATATATTTT.